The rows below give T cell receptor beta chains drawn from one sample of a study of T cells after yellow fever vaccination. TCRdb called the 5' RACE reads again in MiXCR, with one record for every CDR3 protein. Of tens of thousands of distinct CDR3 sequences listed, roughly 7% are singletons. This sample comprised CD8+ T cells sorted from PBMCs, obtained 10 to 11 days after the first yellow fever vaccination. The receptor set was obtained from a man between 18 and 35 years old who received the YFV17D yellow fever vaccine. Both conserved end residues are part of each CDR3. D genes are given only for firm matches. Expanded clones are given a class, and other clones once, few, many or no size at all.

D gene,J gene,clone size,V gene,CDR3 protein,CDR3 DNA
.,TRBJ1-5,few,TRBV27,CASAPGTVNQPQHF,TGTGCCAGCGCCCCTGGCACAGTCAATCAGCCCCAGCATTTT
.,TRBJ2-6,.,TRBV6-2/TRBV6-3,CASSYVVSGANVLTF,TGTGCCAGCAGTTACGTTGTTTCTGGGGCCAACGTCCTGACTTTC
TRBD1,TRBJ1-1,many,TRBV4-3,CASSQDRGDRVNEAFF,TGCGCCAGCAGCCAAGATAGAGGGGACAGGGTTAATGAAGCTTTCTTT
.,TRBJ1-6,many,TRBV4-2,CASSPGGPLHF,TGTGCCAGCAGCCCCGGGGGACCCCTCCACTTT
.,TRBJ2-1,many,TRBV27,CASSSFADSYNEQFF,TGTGCCAGCAGCTCTTTTGCGGACTCCTACAATGAGCAGTTCTTC
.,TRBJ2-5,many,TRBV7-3,CASSDGVEETQYF,TGTGCCAGCAGTGATGGGGTTGAGGAGACCCAGTACTTC
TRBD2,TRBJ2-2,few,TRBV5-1,CASSLTPGLAKTGELFF,TGCGCCAGCAGCTTAACCCCGGGACTAGCGAAGACCGGGGAGCTGTTTTTT
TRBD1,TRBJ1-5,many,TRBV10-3,CAISSTGGSNQPQHF,TGTGCCATCAGTTCGACAGGGGGCAGCAATCAGCCCCAGCATTTT
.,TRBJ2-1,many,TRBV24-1,CATWNPDNEQFF,TGTGCCACCTGGAACCCCGACAATGAGCAGTTCTTC
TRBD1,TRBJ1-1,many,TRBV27,CASSPRTGGDTEAFF,TGTGCCAGCAGTCCAAGGACAGGGGGGGACACTGAAGCTTTCTTT
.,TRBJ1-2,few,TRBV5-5,CASSLAGSFYGYTF,TGTGCCAGCAGCTTGGCAGGGAGTTTCTATGGCTACACCTTC
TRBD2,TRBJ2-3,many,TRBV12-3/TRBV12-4,CASRSLPGGAADTQYF,TGTGCCAGCAGATCCCTCCCCGGGGGGGCGGCAGATACGCAGTATTTT
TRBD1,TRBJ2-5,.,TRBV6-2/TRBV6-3,CASRSTGGVQETQYF,TGTGCCAGCAGATCCACAGGGGGTGTCCAAGAGACCCAGTACTTC
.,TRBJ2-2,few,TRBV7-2,CASSRPGTSGELFF,TGTGCCAGCAGCCGCCCCGGGACGTCCGGGGAGCTGTTTTTT
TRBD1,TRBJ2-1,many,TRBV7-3,CASSSPPGTGDNEQFF,TGTGCCAGCAGCTCTCCGCCCGGGACAGGGGATAATGAGCAGTTCTTC
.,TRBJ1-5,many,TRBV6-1,CASSEFLASSQPQHF,TGTGCCAGCAGTGAATTTTTGGCCTCCTCTCAGCCCCAGCATTTT
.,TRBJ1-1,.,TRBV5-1,CASSLGRGVVNTEAFF,TGCGCCAGCAGCTTGGGTCGGGGGGTTGTAAACACTGAAGCTTTCTTT
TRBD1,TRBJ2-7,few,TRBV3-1,CASSPRTGTGGTQQYF,TGTGCCAGCAGCCCCCGGACAGGGACAGGGGGCACACAGCAGTACTTC
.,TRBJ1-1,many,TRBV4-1,CASSQVIVGEGPEAFF,TGCGCCAGCAGCCAAGTCATTGTAGGGGAGGGGCCTGAAGCTTTCTTT
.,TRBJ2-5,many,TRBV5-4,CASSGENQETQYF,TGTGCCAGCAGTGGAGAGAACCAAGAGACCCAGTACTTC
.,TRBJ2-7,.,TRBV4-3,CASSQGATGSYEQYF,TGCGCCAGCAGCCAGGGTGCAACAGGGAGCTACGAGCAGTACTTC
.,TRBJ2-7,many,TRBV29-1,CSVESQGGYEQYF,TGCAGCGTTGAAAGTCAGGGGGGCTACGAGCAGTACTTC
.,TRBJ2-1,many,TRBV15,CATSRGQSGYNEQFF,TGTGCCACCAGCCGAGGACAGAGCGGCTACAATGAGCAGTTCTTC
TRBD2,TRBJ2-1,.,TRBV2,CASAGLAGGYNEQFF,TGTGCCAGCGCGGGACTAGCGGGGGGGTACAATGAGCAGTTCTTC
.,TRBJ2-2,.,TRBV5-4,CASSPPNRALTGELFF,TGTGCCAGCAGCCCGCCTAATCGGGCCCTCACCGGGGAGCTGTTTTTT
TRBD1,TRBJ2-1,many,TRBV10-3,CAATGSYNEQFF,TGTGCCGCGACAGGGTCCTACAATGAGCAGTTCTTC
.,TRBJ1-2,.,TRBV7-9,CASSLDRVGGYTF,TGTGCCAGCAGCTTAGACAGGGTAGGAGGCTACACCTTC